These 27 T cell receptor beta chains share one sample of origin, sequenced in a study of Ad26.COV2.S vaccination and SARS-CoV-2 variants. Treatment indicated: some 20 received Ad26.COV2.S at low or high dose, single or two shots; about five received placebo; per-sample allocation not given. Day 63 following the first vaccine or placebo injection was when the samples were taken. Clones were read by immunoSEQ multiplex PCR, and TCRdb kept only the in-frame ones, dropping some. Of under 600,000 clones in the sample, 89% were seen once. The sequencing used peripheral blood, collected in a trial of Ad26.COV2.S vaccine versus placebo. The source of these receptors is a person aged 18-60 years who received the Ad26.COV2.S COVID-19 vaccine or a placebo.

This chain links TRBV2 with TRBJ2-1; weak D call: TRBD2 (5 bases). Germline-derived CDR1 and CDR2 are SNHLY and FYNNEI. Trimming removed 3 bases at V and 3 bases at J, with 12 bases between. This CDR3 is 15 amino acids long. The CDR3 DNA follows: TGTGCCAGCAGTGATGAGGGTTTTGGCTACAATGAGCAGTTCTTC. Its protein is CASSDEGFGYNEQFF.

The chain employs TRBV9 and TRBJ2-1, with D perhaps being TRBD1 or TRBD2 (6 bases each). Trimming pared 0 bases from V and 0 bases from J, leaving 19 bases between. Germline CDR1 reads SGDLS; CDR2 reads YYNGEE. The CDR3 sequence is 19 residues long. The CDR3 is CASSVEGGVGPSSYNEQFF. Written as DNA, the CDR3 is TGTGCCAGCAGCGTAGAGGGGGGCGTGGGGCCGAGCTCCTACAATGAGCAGTTCTTC.

This rearrangement joins TRBV28 to TRBJ2-5; a weak D match, TRBD2 (5 bases). V dropped 3 bases and J dropped 5 bases, with 10 bases sitting between them. This CDR3 has 13 amino acids. CDR1 is MDHEN and CDR2 is SYDVKM in the germline V gene. CDR3: CASSFGLKETQYF. CDR3 DNA sequence: TGTGCCAGCAGTTTCGGACTCAAGGAGACCCAGTACTTC. Looking up the rest from reference TRBV28 and TRBJ2-5 gives the full variable domain: DVKVTQSSRYLVKRTGEKVFLECVQDMDHENMFWYRQDPGLGLRLIYFSYDVKMKEKGDIPEGYSVSREKKERFSLILESASTNQTSMYLCASSFGLKETQYFGPGTRLLVL.

V usage is TRBV2 and J usage is TRBJ2-1; no reliable D call. The CDR3 loop spans 17 amino acids. Between the trimmed V and J ends, which lost 3 bases and 2 bases, there was a span of 17 bases. The V gene's germline CDR1 is SNHLY and CDR2 FYNNEI. CDR3 sequence (DNA): TGTGCCAGCAGTGACGCTCGGTCCCTTCGCACCTACAATGAGCAGTTCTTC. It is translated as CASSDARSLRTYNEQFF.

The CDR3 coding sequence is TGTGCCATCGGGGCGGGAGGCTCCTACAATGAGCAGTTCTTC. Encoded protein: CAIGAGGSYNEQFF. V is TRBV10-3 and J is TRBJ2-1, with 8 bases aligning to TRBD2. The ends lost 8 bases at V and 0 bases at J; junction bases unmatched: 3. The CDR3 spans 14 residues. CDR1 ENHRY and CDR2 SYGVKD come from the germline V gene.

This chain connects TRBV11-2 to TRBJ1-1, with TRBD1 identical over 8 bases. The CDR3 is made up of 15 amino acids. V dropped 2 bases and J dropped 0; count of bases not matched to a gene: 2. Germline values: CDR1 SGHAT, CDR2 FQNNGV. The CDR3 DNA reads as TGTGCCAGCAGCTTACTCAGGGGGCTGAACACTGAAGCTTTCTTT. Translated: CASSLLRGLNTEAFF.

The count of this clone is one. The V gene is TRBV30, the J gene TRBJ2-1, with TRBD2 as a possible D gene (6 bases). V dropped 0 bases and J dropped 5 bases, with 17 bases sitting between them. The germline CDR1 and CDR2 sequences are GTSNPN and SVGIG (reference sequence). The CDR3 length is 16 residues. CDR3 residues: CAWSVRGSGGNNEQFF. CDR3 in DNA: TGTGCCTGGAGTGTACGTGGTAGCGGAGGTAACAATGAGCAGTTCTTC.

The chain carries TRBV28 and TRBJ2-3; TRBD2 might be the D (6 bases). Trimming stripped 8 bases from V and 6 bases from J, with 12 bases between. The germline V gene has CDR1 MDHEN and CDR2 SYDVKM. CDR3 size: 12 residues. CDR3 sequence reads: CASLDGGDTQYF. As DNA, the CDR3 is TGTGCCAGCCTCGATGGGGGGGATACGCAGTATTTT.

The genes are TRBV2 and TRBJ2-1; 11 bases map to TRBD2. The V and J ends lost 2 bases and 8 bases, in that order; junction bases with no gene match: 5. Germline-derived CDR1 and CDR2 are SNHLY and FYNNEI. CDR3 size: 15 residues. The CDR3 loop is CASSELSGGAYEQFF. The CDR3 DNA is TGTGCCAGCAGTGAACTTAGCGGGGGGGCCTATGAGCAGTTCTTC.

This chain links TRBV2 with TRBJ1-5; D is unresolved. Trimming took off 1 base at V and 7 bases at J, with 11 bases between the two ends. The germline gives CDR1 SNHLY, CDR2 FYNNEI. The CDR3 has 14 residues. Here the CDR3 DNA reads TGTGCCAGCAGTGAAGTGAATAGATGGCAGCCCCAGCATTTT. Residues: CASSEVNRWQPQHF.

This clone was detected once. The V call is TRBV7-9, the J call TRBJ2-5; 7 bases match TRBD2. Germline V gene data show CDR1 as SEHNR and CDR2 as FQNEAQ (reference sequence). V lost 0 bases to trimming and J lost 2 bases; unmatched junction nucleotides: 6. This CDR3 has 16 residues. CDR3 in amino acids: CASSLATGGRQETQYF. Written as DNA, the CDR3 is TGTGCCAGCAGCTTAGCTACGGGGGGTCGGCAAGAGACCCAGTACTTC.

The table lists this clone with a few counts. V usage is TRBV2 and J usage is TRBJ2-7, with TRBD1 matching over 8 bases. V gave up 6 bases and J gave up 4 bases; unmatched junction bases: 8. The CDR3 has 14 residues. CDR1 and CDR2 (germline): SNHLY, FYNNEI. The DNA for the CDR3 is TGTGCCAGCAGCCCAAATACAGGGGGGTACGAGCAGTACTTC. As protein: CASSPNTGGYEQYF.

This chain joins TRBV6-5 and TRBJ2-2; D not resolved. In germline, CDR1 is MNHEY, CDR2 SVGAGI. The CDR3 is 14 amino acids. Trimming removed 2 bases from V and 1 base from J, with 5 bases in between. The CDR3 sequence is CASSYTQNTGELFF. In DNA form, the CDR3 reads TGTGCCAGCAGTTACACTCAGAACACCGGGGAGCTGTTTTTT.

V usage is TRBV3-1 (or the pseudogene TRBV3-2) and J usage is TRBJ1-1; the match to TRBD1 covers 7 bases. The ends lost 0 bases at V and 6 bases at J; junction bases unmatched: 4. The CDR3 is 14 residues long. The germline V gene encodes CDR1 LGHDT and CDR2 YNNKEL (reference sequence). CDR3 nucleotides: TGTGCCAGCAGCCAAGATCTTCAGGGGGCTGAAGCTTTCTTT. Translation gives CASSQDLQGAEAFF.

This clone was recorded a few times. This chain joins TRBV2 and TRBJ1-2, with D perhaps matching TRBD1 (5 bases). V was cut by 6 bases and J by 0 bases, with 11 bases left in between. The CDR3 has 14 amino acids. Germline values: CDR1 SNHLY, CDR2 FYNNEI. CDR3 loop: CASRSGRTNYGYTF. The CDR3 nucleotides are TGTGCCAGCAGGTCGGGACGGACTAACTATGGCTACACCTTC.

The chain has TRBV20-1 and TRBJ1-4; D gene ambiguous. CDR3 length: 11 amino acids. V was pared by 5 bases and J by 5 bases, with 6 bases between. The germline V gene encodes CDR1 DFQATT and CDR2 SNEGSKA (reference sequence). The CDR3 spells CSAPKNEKLFF. The CDR3 coding sequence is TGCAGTGCTCCTAAAAATGAAAAACTGTTTTTT.

The chain links TRBV4-1 to TRBJ2-3; TRBD2 agrees at 16 bases. With 6 bases clipped from V and 3 bases from J, the junction kept 6 bases outside the gene matches. In germline, CDR1 is MGHRA, CDR2 YSYEKL. The CDR3 has 17 residues. The CDR3 DNA is TGCGCCAGCAGGACCGGGACTAGCGGGGGGGGGACAGATACGCAGTATTTT. This encodes CASRTGTSGGGTDTQYF.

The CDR3 DNA is TGTGCCAGCAGGGCTTCCTACGAGCAGTACTTC. This translates into CASRASYEQYF. The genes are TRBV6-6 and TRBJ2-7; D not resolved. Looked up from germline, CDR1 is MNHNY and CDR2 is SVGAGI (reference sequence). CDR3 length: 11 amino acids. V gave up 6 bases and J gave up 1 base, with 4 bases separating them.

The CDR3 region is CASSLSGGVSYEQYF. In nucleotides, the CDR3 is TGTGCCAGCTCACTCTCAGGGGGGGTTTCCTACGAGCAGTACTTC. The chain joins TRBV18 to TRBJ2-7; tentatively, D is TRBD1 or TRBD2 (7 bases each). Trimming removed 4 bases at V and 1 base at J, with 14 bases between. The germline gives CDR1 KGHSH, CDR2 LQKENI. This CDR3 contains 15 residues. The whole variable domain, remainder taken from reference TRBV18 and TRBJ2-7, is NAGVMQNPRHLVRRRGQEARLRCSPMKGHSHVYWYRQLPEEGLKFMVYLQKENIIDESGMPKERFSAEFPKEGPSILRIQQVVRGDSAAYFCASSLSGGVSYEQYFGPGTRLTVT.

The chain carries TRBV7-9 and TRBJ1-1, with a weak D call TRBD1 (5 bases). Germline CDR1 is SEHNR and CDR2 is FQNEAQ (reference sequence). The CDR3 contains 14 residues. V was cut by 7 bases and J by 3 bases, with 15 bases left in between. The CDR3 loop is CASTTGQGHTEAFF. The CDR3 DNA sequence: TGTGCCAGCACCACAGGCCAGGGCCACACTGAAGCTTTCTTT.

The genes are TRBV7-9 and TRBJ1-2; D might be TRBD1 (5 bases). This CDR3 has 17 residues. In germline, CDR1 is SEHNR, CDR2 FQNEAQ (reference sequence). V was clipped by 2 bases and J by 4 bases, with 20 bases between them. CDR3 amino acids: CASSLTGDGTSFYGYTF. The DNA for the CDR3 is TGTGCCAGCAGCTTAACGGGTGACGGGACGAGCTTCTATGGCTACACCTTC.

The genes are TRBV27 and TRBJ1-2; TRBD1 agrees at 8 bases. Germline CDR1 and CDR2: MNHEY and SMNVEV (reference sequence). The CDR3 is 14 residues long. J gave up 7 bases and V 7 bases, and 11 bases lay outside the gene matches. CDR3 nucleotide sequence: TGTGCCAGCACTTCCGGGGACAGGATGATTGGCTACACCTTC. It codes for CASTSGDRMIGYTF.

The gene calls are TRBV5-5 and TRBJ2-1, with D perhaps TRBD1 or TRBD2 (5 bases each). The CDR3 consists of 15 residues. The V end lost 1 base, the J end lost 0 bases, and 8 bases lay between the germline ends. Germline V gene data show CDR1 as SGHKS and CDR2 as YYEKEE (reference sequence). CDR3 sequence reads: CASSLPGTSYNEQFF. CDR3 in DNA: TGTGCCAGCAGCTTGCCGGGGACCTCCTACAATGAGCAGTTCTTC.

The chain carries TRBV11-2 and TRBJ2-7; D is possibly TRBD1 or TRBD2 (7 bases each). The V gene lost 5 bases and the J gene lost 4 bases, with 18 bases spanning the gap. CDR1 is SGHAT and CDR2 is FQNNGV in the germline V gene. The CDR3 sequence is 15 residues long. CDR3 DNA: TGTGCCAGCAGCCCGCTGAGGGGGCGGGGGTACGAGCAGTACTTC. Encoded protein: CASSPLRGRGYEQYF.

The CDR3 region has the DNA TGTGCCATCAGTGAGTCGATCGAGCAGTACTTC. Amino acid sequence: CAISESIEQYF. The chain uses TRBV10-3 and TRBJ2-7; D not certain. The V gene lost 0 bases and the J gene lost 6 bases, with 3 bases spanning the gap. The CDR3 consists of 11 residues. CDR1 and CDR2 (germline): ENHRY, SYGVKD.

The chain has TRBV7-2 and TRBJ2-3; unclear D gene. Germline values: CDR1 SGHTA, CDR2 FQGNSA. V was trimmed by 4 bases and J by 10 bases, leaving 18 bases between them. The CDR3 is 14 residues long. The CDR3 sequence: CASSSDPGPSPQYF. The CDR3, as DNA: TGTGCCAGCAGCTCCGACCCGGGTCCATCCCCGCAGTATTTT.

The rearrangement uses TRBV7-8 and TRBJ1-2; D is ambiguous. Trimming took 5 bases from V and 4 from J, leaving 8 bases between them. From germline, CDR1 is SGHVS and CDR2 FQNEAQ. The CDR3 consists of 12 residues. CDR3: CASSQTGYGYTF. CDR3 DNA: TGTGCCAGCAGCCAAACGGGCTATGGCTACACCTTC.